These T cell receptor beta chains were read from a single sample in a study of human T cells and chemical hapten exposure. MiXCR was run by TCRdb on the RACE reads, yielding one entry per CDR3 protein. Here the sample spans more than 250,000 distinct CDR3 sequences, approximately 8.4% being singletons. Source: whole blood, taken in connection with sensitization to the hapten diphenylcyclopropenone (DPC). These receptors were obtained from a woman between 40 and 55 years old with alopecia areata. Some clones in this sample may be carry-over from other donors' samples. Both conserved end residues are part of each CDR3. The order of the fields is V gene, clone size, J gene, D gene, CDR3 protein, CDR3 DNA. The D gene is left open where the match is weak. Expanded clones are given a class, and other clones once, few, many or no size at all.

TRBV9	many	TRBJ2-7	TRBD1	CASSGGQGASEQYF	TGTGCCAGCAGCGGGGGACAGGGGGCGAGCGAGCAGTACTTC
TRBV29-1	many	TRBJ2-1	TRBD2	CSVETGLAVYNEQFF	TGCAGCGTTGAAACGGGACTAGCGGTTTACAATGAGCAGTTCTTC
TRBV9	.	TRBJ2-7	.	CASSVEDGSYEQYF	TGTGCCAGCAGCGTAGAAGACGGTTCCTACGAGCAGTACTTC
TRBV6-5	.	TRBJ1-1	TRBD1	CASSTTGTGEAFF	TGTGCCAGCAGTACGACAGGGACGGGTGAAGCTTTCTTT
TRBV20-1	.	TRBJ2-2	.	CSARTAGRLFF	TGCAGTGCTCGTACGGCGGGAAGGCTGTTTTTT
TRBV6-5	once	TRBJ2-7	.	CASSYSSAGSSYEQYF	TGTGCCAGCAGTTACTCAAGCGCCGGCTCCTCCTACGAGCAGTACTTC
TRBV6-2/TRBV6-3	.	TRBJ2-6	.	CASSIRSSGANVLTF	TGTGCCAGCAGTATACGGAGCTCTGGGGCCAACGTCCTGACTTTC
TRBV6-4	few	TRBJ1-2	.	CASSQEADILYGYTF	TGTGCCAGCTCTCAGGAGGCGGACATCTTATATGGCTACACCTTC
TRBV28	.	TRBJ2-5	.	CASSLPAGVETQYF	TGTGCCAGCAGCCTACCGGCAGGGGTAGAGACCCAGTACTTC
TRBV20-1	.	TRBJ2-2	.	CSAIPPRNTGELFF	TGCAGTGCAATACCCCCAAGGAACACCGGGGAGCTGTTTTTT
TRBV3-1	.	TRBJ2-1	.	CASSRQGARDKHEQFF	TGTGCCAGCAGCCGGCAGGGCGCGCGGGATAAGCATGAGCAGTTCTTC
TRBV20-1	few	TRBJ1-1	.	CSARDPRGTEAFF	TGCAGTGCTAGAGATCCCCGGGGCACTGAAGCTTTCTTT
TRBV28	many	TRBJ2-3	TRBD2	CASSLLGLAGLTDTQYF	TGTGCCAGCAGTTTACTCGGACTAGCGGGCCTCACAGATACGCAGTATTTT
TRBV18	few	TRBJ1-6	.	CASSPQGPGVSPLHF	TGTGCCAGCTCACCACAGGGCCCAGGGGTTTCACCCCTCCACTTT
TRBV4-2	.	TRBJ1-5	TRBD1	CASSQDGQGTQPQHF	TGTGCCAGCAGCCAAGACGGACAGGGGACGCAGCCCCAGCATTTT
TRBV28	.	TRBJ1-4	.	CASRAGTNEKLFF	TGTGCCAGCAGGGCAGGGACTAATGAAAAACTGTTTTTT
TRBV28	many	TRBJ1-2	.	CASSLPDTNYGYTF	TGTGCCAGCAGTCTGCCGGACACTAACTATGGCTACACCTTC